This T cell receptor beta chain was found in a study of cytomegalovirus exposure and HLA in healthy donors. For this clone: The antigen is not known.

Whole-study findings and limits: HLA alleles showed associations with 15,000 to 20,000 TCR beta sequences in a later analysis, at a 0.05 false discovery rate. One variant, a missense change in DCLRE1C, was linked in a later analysis to TCR beta V- and J-gene trimming. With further analysis later on, most CMV-associated TCR beta chains appeared HLA-restricted.

Although they were nominally healthy when sampled, donors likely had unrecorded immune exposures. Primers: 60 Vbeta forward and 13 Jbeta reverse. TCRdb's copy holds only in-frame clones and misses some; the assay was immunoSEQ multiplex PCR. The sample includes about 44,000 clones, about nine tenths of them seen just once. The sequence came from a middle-aged woman in good health and CMV-seropositive. The material sequenced was PBMCs.

CDR3 loop: CASSILQGNTEAFF. The CDR3 region has the DNA TGTGCCAGTAGTATACTACAGGGGAACACTGAAGCTTTCTTT. This sequence joins TRBV19 and TRBJ1-1, with D perhaps matching TRBD1 (6 bases). The CDR3 length is 14 residues. Germline V gene lookup returns CDR1 LNHDA and CDR2 SQIVND (reference sequence). The V and J ends lost 2 bases and 1 base respectively, with 8 bases between them.